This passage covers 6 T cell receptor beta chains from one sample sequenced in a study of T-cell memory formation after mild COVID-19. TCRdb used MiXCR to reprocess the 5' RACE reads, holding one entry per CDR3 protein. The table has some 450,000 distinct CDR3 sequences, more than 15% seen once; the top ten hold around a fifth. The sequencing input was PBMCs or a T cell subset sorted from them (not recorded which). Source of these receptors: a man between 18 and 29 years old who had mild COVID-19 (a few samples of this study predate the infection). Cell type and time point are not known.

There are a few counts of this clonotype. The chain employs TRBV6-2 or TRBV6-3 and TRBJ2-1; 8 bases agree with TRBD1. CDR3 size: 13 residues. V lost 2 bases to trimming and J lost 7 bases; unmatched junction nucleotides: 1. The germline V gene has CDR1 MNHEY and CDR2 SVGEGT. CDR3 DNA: TGTGCCAGCAGTTACCACAGGGGGAATGAGCAGTTCTTC. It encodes CASSYHRGNEQFF.

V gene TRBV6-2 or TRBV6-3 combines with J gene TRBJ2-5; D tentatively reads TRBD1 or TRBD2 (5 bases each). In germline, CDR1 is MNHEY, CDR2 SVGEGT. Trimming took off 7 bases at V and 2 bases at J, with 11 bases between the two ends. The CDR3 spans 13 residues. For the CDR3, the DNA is TGTGCCAGCAAAGAGGGGTGGCAAGAGACCCAGTACTTC. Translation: CASKEGWQETQYF.

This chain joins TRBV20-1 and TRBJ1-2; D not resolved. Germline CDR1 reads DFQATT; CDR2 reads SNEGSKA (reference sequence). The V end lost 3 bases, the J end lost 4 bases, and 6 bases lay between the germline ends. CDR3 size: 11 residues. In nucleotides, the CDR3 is TGCAGTGCTAGCGTCAGCTATGGCTACACCTTC. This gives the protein CSASVSYGYTF.

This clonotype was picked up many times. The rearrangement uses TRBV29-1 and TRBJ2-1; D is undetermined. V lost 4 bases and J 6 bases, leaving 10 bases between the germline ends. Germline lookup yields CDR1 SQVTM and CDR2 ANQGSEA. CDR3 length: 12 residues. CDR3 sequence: CSVGHPRNEQFF. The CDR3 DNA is TGCAGCGTTGGACATCCCCGCAATGAGCAGTTCTTC.

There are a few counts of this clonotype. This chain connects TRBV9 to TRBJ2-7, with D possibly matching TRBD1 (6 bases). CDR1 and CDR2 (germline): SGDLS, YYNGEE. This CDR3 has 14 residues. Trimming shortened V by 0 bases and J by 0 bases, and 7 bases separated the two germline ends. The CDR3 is CASSVGTASYEQYF. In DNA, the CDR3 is TGTGCCAGCAGCGTAGGGACAGCCTCCTACGAGCAGTACTTC.

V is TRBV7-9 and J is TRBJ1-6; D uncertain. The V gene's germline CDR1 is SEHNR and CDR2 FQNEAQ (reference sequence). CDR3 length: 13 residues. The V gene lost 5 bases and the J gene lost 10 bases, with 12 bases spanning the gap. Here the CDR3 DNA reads TGTGCCAGCAGCACCTTCGCCCCGTCACCCCTCCACTTT. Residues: CASSTFAPSPLHF.